The rows below give T cell receptor beta chains drawn from one sample of a study of cytomegalovirus exposure and HLA in healthy donors. Sequencing used immunoSEQ multiplex PCR; TCRdb keeps in-frame clones, though not all of them. The sample records 85,000 to 100,000 clones, roughly three fifths being singletons. The material sequenced was PBMCs. These receptor sequences come from a man between 60 and 70 years old in good health and CMV-seronegative. Both conserved end residues are part of each CDR3. The D gene is left open where the match is weak. Clone size is shown for a subset of rows, as once, few, many or a class of expanded clone.

clone size: -
J gene: TRBJ1-1
D gene: -
V gene: TRBV28
CDR3 DNA: TGTGCGGGGAGCCGTTGGGCTGAAGCTTTCTTT
CDR3 protein: CAGSRWAEAFF

clone size: -
J gene: TRBJ1-1
D gene: TRBD1
V gene: TRBV11-2
CDR3 DNA: TGTGCCAGCAGCTACAAATTGTTTGCGGGGACAGGGTCAATCACTGAAGCTTTCTTT
CDR3 protein: CASSYKLFAGTGSITEAFF

clone size: -
J gene: TRBJ2-2
D gene: -
V gene: TRBV6-1
CDR3 DNA: TGTGCCAGCAGTGCCCGTGCCTCCGGGACAATTAACACCGGGGAGCTGTTTTTT
CDR3 protein: CASSARASGTINTGELFF

clone size: -
J gene: TRBJ1-2
D gene: TRBD1
V gene: TRBV5-5
CDR3 DNA: TGTGCCAGCAGCCCTACCCACAGGGGAATGAGAGGCTACACCTTC
CDR3 protein: CASSPTHRGMRGYTF

clone size: -
J gene: TRBJ1-2
D gene: -
V gene: TRBV5-3
CDR3 DNA: TGTGCCAGAAGCTTGGTTGCAGGAGGCGACTATGGCTACACCTTC
CDR3 protein: CARSLVAGGDYGYTF

clone size: once
J gene: TRBJ1-1
D gene: TRBD1
V gene: TRBV9
CDR3 DNA: TGTGCCAGCAGCGTAGTTCAGGGGGCGAACACTGAAGCTTTCTTT
CDR3 protein: CASSVVQGANTEAFF

clone size: -
J gene: TRBJ1-1
D gene: -
V gene: TRBV28
CDR3 DNA: TGTGCCAGCAGTTTACCGGGGGTCGTTAACACTGAAGCTTTCTTT
CDR3 protein: CASSLPGVVNTEAFF

clone size: -
J gene: TRBJ1-2
D gene: TRBD1
V gene: TRBV29-1
CDR3 DNA: TGCAGCGTTGAAGATAGGGGGACAGGGGCGACTGGCTACACCTTC
CDR3 protein: CSVEDRGTGATGYTF

clone size: few
J gene: TRBJ2-2
D gene: TRBD1
V gene: TRBV4-1
CDR3 DNA: TGCGCCAGCAGCCAATACAGGGGTTTTTACACCGGGGAGCTGTTTTTT
CDR3 protein: CASSQYRGFYTGELFF

clone size: once
J gene: TRBJ2-7
D gene: TRBD1
V gene: TRBV27
CDR3 DNA: TGTGCCAGCAGTCCCCGGACAGGGGGTAGGGAGCAGTACTTC
CDR3 protein: CASSPRTGGREQYF

clone size: -
J gene: TRBJ2-7
D gene: TRBD1
V gene: TRBV5-1
CDR3 DNA: TGCGCCAGCAGCTCACCGCCGGGACAGCCTATGGCTTTGGAGCAGTACTTC
CDR3 protein: CASSSPPGQPMALEQYF

clone size: once
J gene: TRBJ1-4
D gene: -
V gene: TRBV5-1
CDR3 DNA: TGCGCCAGCAGCCCGGGAGGGGCTAATGAAAAACTGTTTTTT
CDR3 protein: CASSPGGANEKLFF

clone size: -
J gene: TRBJ1-5
D gene: TRBD1
V gene: TRBV28
CDR3 DNA: TGTGCCAGCAGTACATGGGGGACAGGGATCGTCAATCAGCCCCAGCATTTT
CDR3 protein: CASSTWGTGIVNQPQHF

clone size: -
J gene: TRBJ1-2
D gene: -
V gene: TRBV12-5
CDR3 DNA: TGTGCTAGTGGTTGGGGGCGGGGGCCATCCATCTATGGCTACACCTTC
CDR3 protein: CASGWGRGPSIYGYTF